A selection of T cell receptor beta chains follows, all from one sample in a study of blood T cell repertoires in COVID-19. Clones were read by immunoSEQ multiplex PCR, and TCRdb kept only the in-frame ones, dropping some. The profile shows 180,000 or so clones, around 82% of them singletons. The specimen sequenced was peripheral blood. The receptors originated from an elderly woman with acute or convalescent COVID-19. Each CDR3 is given with its conserved first and last residue. A D gene is named only where the DNA matches it firmly. The listing skips clone size in some rows; elsewhere it reads once, few, many or a size class.

>TRBV10-3|NA|NA|TRBJ2-5
CAIRSDQETQYF
TGTGCCATCCGAAGCGACCAAGAGACCCAGTACTTC
>TRBV6-5|TRBD1|once|TRBJ2-1
CASRRGQGVYNEQFF
TGTGCCAGCAGGCGGGGACAGGGGGTTTACAATGAGCAGTTCTTC
>TRBV9|TRBD1|NA|TRBJ1-3
CASSPGQVAGNTIYF
TGTGCCAGCAGCCCGGGACAGGTAGCTGGAAACACCATATATTTT
>TRBV6-5|TRBD1|NA|TRBJ1-1
CASSYSDRGKAFF
TGTGCCAGCAGTTACTCGGACAGGGGGAAAGCTTTCTTT
>TRBV4-1|NA|NA|TRBJ1-1
CASSLGARGLGEAFF
TGCGCCAGCAGCCTGGGGGCCCGCGGTCTCGGTGAAGCTTTCTTT
>TRBV10-3|NA|once|TRBJ2-7
CAISRGATGDEQYF
TGTGCCATCAGTCGCGGGGCCACAGGAGACGAGCAGTACTTC
>TRBV6-6|NA|NA|TRBJ2-7
CASSYPGTYEQYF
TGTGCCAGCAGTTACCCAGGAACCTACGAGCAGTACTTC
>TRBV5-1|NA|NA|TRBJ1-1
CASSPGGGDTEAFF
TGCGCCAGCAGCCCCGGAGGGGGGGACACTGAAGCTTTCTTT
>TRBV7-3|NA|NA|TRBJ2-5
CASSRGSTETQYF
TGTGCCAGCAGCCGGGGATCGACCGAGACCCAGTACTTC
>TRBV7-8|TRBD1|NA|TRBJ1-4
CASSLDRGPPKLFF
TGTGCCAGCAGCCTTGACAGGGGGCCCCCTAAACTGTTTTTT
>TRBV19|NA|NA|TRBJ2-5
CASSIPGGPETQYF
TGTGCCAGTAGTATCCCGGGGGGCCCCGAGACCCAGTACTTC
>TRBV9|TRBD2|once|TRBJ2-3
CASSSLAGATDTQYF
TGTGCCAGCAGCTCCCTAGCGGGTGCTACAGATACGCAGTATTTT
>TRBV5-5|NA|NA|TRBJ2-3
CASSLASSTDTQYF
TGTGCCAGCAGCTTGGCCAGTAGCACAGATACGCAGTATTTT
>TRBV18|NA|NA|TRBJ2-6
CASFRGPGANVLTF
TGTGCCAGCTTCAGAGGGCCTGGGGCCAACGTCCTGACTTTC
>TRBV5-6|TRBD2|NA|TRBJ2-3
CASSWGGPTTDTQYF
TGTGCCAGCAGCTGGGGGGGACCTACAACAGATACGCAGTATTTT
>TRBV5-5|TRBD2|NA|TRBJ2-5
CASSPGLAGRETQYF
TGTGCCAGCAGCCCGGGACTAGCGGGCCGAGAGACCCAGTACTTC
>TRBV5-1|NA|NA|TRBJ2-1
CASRTRDEQFF
TGCGCCAGCCGAACACGTGATGAGCAGTTCTTC
>TRBV7-6|NA|NA|TRBJ2-1
CASSLRGGAGSNEQFF
TGTGCCAGCAGCTTAAGGGGTGGGGCGGGATCCAATGAGCAGTTCTTC
>TRBV1|NA|once|TRBJ2-3
CTSSQVGSGTDTQYF
NA
>TRBV12-3/TRBV12-4|TRBD1|NA|TRBJ1-5
CASSGQGNQPQHF
TGTGCCAGCAGTGGACAGGGCAATCAGCCCCAGCATTTT
>TRBV5-1|TRBD1|NA|TRBJ1-1
CASTIWDSDTEAFF
TGCGCCAGCACCATTTGGGACAGCGACACTGAAGCTTTCTTT
>TRBV6-5|NA|NA|TRBJ1-1
CASTVEGAATEAFF
TGTGCCAGCACGGTAGAAGGGGCGGCCACTGAAGCTTTCTTT
>TRBV25-1|NA|NA|TRBJ1-2
CASNEPGYGYTF
TGTGCCAGCAACGAGCCCGGCTATGGCTACACCTTC
>TRBV19|TRBD2|NA|TRBJ2-3
CASDYSGGNTDTQYF
TGTGCCAGTGATTATAGCGGGGGAAACACAGATACGCAGTATTTT
>TRBV7-2|NA|NA|TRBJ2-2
CASSLSGGANTGELFF
TGTGCCAGCAGCTTGTCTGGCGGAGCGAACACCGGGGAGCTGTTTTTT
>TRBV7-7|NA|NA|TRBJ2-3
CASSLDSTSTDTQYF
TGTGCCAGCAGCTTAGACTCAACTAGCACAGATACGCAGTATTTT
>TRBV12-3/TRBV12-4|NA|NA|TRBJ2-7
CASSFRLYGQYF
TGTGCCAGCAGTTTCAGGCTCTACGGGCAGTACTTC
>TRBV5-1|TRBD1|NA|TRBJ1-4
CASSLEPGQVLFF
TGCGCCAGCAGCTTGGAGCCGGGACAGGTTCTGTTTTTT
>TRBV12-3/TRBV12-4|TRBD1|NA|TRBJ1-2
CASKMDRGNGYTF
TGTGCCAGTAAGATGGACAGGGGAAATGGCTACACCTTC
>TRBV19|TRBD2|NA|TRBJ2-3
CASSTSLSGGFGDTQYF
TGTGCCAGTAGTACCTCGTTAAGCGGGGGATTCGGAGATACGCAGTATTTT